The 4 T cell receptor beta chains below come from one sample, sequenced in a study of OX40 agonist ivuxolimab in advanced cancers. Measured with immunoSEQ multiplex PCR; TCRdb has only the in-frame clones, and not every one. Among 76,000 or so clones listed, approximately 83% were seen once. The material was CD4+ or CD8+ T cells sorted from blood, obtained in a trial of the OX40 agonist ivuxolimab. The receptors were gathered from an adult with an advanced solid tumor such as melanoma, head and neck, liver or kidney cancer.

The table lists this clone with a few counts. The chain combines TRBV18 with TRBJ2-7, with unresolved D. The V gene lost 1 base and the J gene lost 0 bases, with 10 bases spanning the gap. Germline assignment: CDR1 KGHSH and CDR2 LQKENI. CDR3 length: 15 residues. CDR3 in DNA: TGTGCCAGCTCACCACTCGCGACGGACTCCTACGAGCAGTACTTC. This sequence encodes CASSPLATDSYEQYF.

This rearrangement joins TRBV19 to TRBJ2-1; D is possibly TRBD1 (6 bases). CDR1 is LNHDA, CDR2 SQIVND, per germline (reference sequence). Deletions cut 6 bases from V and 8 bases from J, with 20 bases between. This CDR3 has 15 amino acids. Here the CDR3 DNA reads TGTGCCAGTAGCCCGGCACGGACAGTGAGGGATGAGCAGTTCTTC. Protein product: CASSPARTVRDEQFF.

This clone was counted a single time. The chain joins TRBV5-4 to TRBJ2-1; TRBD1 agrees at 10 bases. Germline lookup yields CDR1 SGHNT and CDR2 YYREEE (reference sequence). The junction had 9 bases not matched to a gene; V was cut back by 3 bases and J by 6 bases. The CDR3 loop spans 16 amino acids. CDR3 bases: TGTGCCAGCAGCTCCTCCGGGACAGGGGTCACCAATGAGCAGTTCTTC. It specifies CASSSSGTGVTNEQFF.

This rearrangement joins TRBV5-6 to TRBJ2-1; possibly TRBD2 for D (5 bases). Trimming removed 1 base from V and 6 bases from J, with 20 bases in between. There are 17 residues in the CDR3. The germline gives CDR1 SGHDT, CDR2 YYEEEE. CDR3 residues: CASSLSGRGIPRNEQFF. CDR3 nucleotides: TGTGCCAGCAGCTTGAGCGGACGCGGTATTCCCCGCAATGAGCAGTTCTTC.